This TCR beta chain was sequenced during a study of T cells in Graves' hyperthyroidism and ophthalmopathy. Study observations and caveats: Ophthalmopathy, which appeared later, was predicted by the model a median around 6 months before onset.

Amplification of TCR beta CDR3 regions used RNA as the template. In the first-round RT-PCR of the TCR CDR3, the HTBI primer set was used. TCRdb reprocessed the multiplex PCR reads via MiXCR and lists one record per CDR3 protein. The table has approximately 600,000 distinct CDR3 sequences, around 21% seen once. The CDR3 covers 13 residues. The V end lost 1 base, the J end lost 5 bases, and 11 bases lay between the germline ends. The germline gives CDR1 DFQATT, CDR2 SNEGSKA (reference sequence). This clonotype showed up many times. The antigen is undetermined. Disease lasting under 3 months, a NOSPECS grade of at least 4, and a Clinical Activity Score of at least 3 were features of the ophthalmopathy patients.

Sequenced: blood. The TCR originated in a man younger than 40 with Graves' ophthalmopathy. The rearrangement joins TRBV20-1 to TRBJ1-1; D might be TRBD1 (5 bases). The CDR3 DNA reads as TGCAGTGCTAGAGTGGGACTTGGGACTGAAGCTTTCTTT. Amino acid sequence: CSARVGLGTEAFF.